This T cell receptor beta chain is from a study of blood T cell repertoires in COVID-19. Germline V gives CDR1 MNHEY, CDR2 SVGAGI. The CDR3 spans 13 residues. V was clipped by 10 bases and J by 3 bases, with 12 bases between them. Generated by immunoSEQ multiplex PCR, the TCRdb table keeps only in-frame clones and is missing some. The profile shows roughly 250,000 clones, almost 85% of them singletons. The sample taken for sequencing was peripheral blood. V gene TRBV6-5 combines with J gene TRBJ2-2; weak D call: TRBD1 (5 bases). This clonotype originated in a woman of 80 years or more with acute or convalescent COVID-19. As DNA, the CDR3 is TGTGCCACAGAGACCAGGGACACCGGGGAGCTGTTTTTT. Amino acids: CATETRDTGELFF.